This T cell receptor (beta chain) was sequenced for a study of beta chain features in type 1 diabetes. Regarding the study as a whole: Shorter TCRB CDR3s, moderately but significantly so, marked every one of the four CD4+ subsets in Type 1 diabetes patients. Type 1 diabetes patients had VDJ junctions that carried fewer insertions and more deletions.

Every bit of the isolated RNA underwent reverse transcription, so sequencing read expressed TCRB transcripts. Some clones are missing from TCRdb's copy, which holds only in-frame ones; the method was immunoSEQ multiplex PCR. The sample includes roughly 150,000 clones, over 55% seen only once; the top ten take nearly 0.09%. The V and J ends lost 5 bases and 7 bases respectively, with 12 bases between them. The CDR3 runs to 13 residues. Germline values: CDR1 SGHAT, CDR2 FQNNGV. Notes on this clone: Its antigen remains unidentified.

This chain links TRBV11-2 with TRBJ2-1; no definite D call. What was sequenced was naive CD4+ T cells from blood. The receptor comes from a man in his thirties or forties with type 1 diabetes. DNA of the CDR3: TGTGCCAGCAGCCAATTCGACATTAATGAGCAGTTCTTC. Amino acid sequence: CASSQFDINEQFF.